Following are 4 T cell receptor beta chains from one sample sequenced in a study of OX40 agonist ivuxolimab in advanced cancers. Libraries came from the immunoSEQ multiplex PCR assay. TCRdb limited this immuneACCESS table to in-frame rearrangements with V and J called. A share of clones is missing; checked studies link under half to unresolved V genes, and the rest is unexplained. This sample comprises more than 40,000 clones, 90% to 95% of them detected only once. Clones ranked in the top ten supply 4.9% of the sample. The sample here was CD4+ or CD8+ T cells sorted from blood, taken in a trial of the OX40 agonist ivuxolimab. These receptors were obtained from an adult with an advanced solid tumor such as melanoma, head and neck, liver or kidney cancer.

The chain combines TRBV7-9 with TRBJ1-1; the D is unclear. The ends were cut back, 1 base at V and 4 bases at J, with 16 bases in the middle. This CDR3 is 16 amino acids long. Germline CDR1 reads SEHNR; CDR2 reads FQNEAQ (reference sequence). CDR3 region: CASSLDWSVGSTEAFF. The DNA of the CDR3 is TGTGCCAGCAGCTTAGATTGGTCGGTTGGGAGCACTGAAGCTTTCTTT.

V is TRBV7-9 and J is TRBJ2-3; 8 bases match TRBD2. Germline V gives CDR1 SEHNR, CDR2 FQNEAQ (reference sequence). The CDR3 consists of 16 residues. With 5 bases clipped from V and 2 bases from J, the junction kept 9 bases outside the gene matches. In DNA, the CDR3 is TGTGCCAGCAGCCAGATTGGCGGACTAGCCACAGATACGCAGTATTTT. Translated, it gives CASSQIGGLATDTQYF. The full variable domain, rest sourced from reference TRBV7-9 and TRBJ2-3, is DTGVSQNPRHKITKRGQNVTFRCDPISEHNRLYWYRQTLGQGPEFLTYFQNEAQLEKSRLLSDRFSAERPKGSFSTLEIQRTEQGDSAMYLCASSQIGGLATDTQYFGPGTRLTVL.

The V and J genes are TRBV2 and TRBJ2-7, with TRBD2 identical over 7 bases. V shed 4 bases and J 4 bases; nucleotides not matched to a gene: 7. Germline loops: CDR1 SNHLY, CDR2 FYNNEI. The length of the CDR3 is 14 residues. The CDR3 protein is CASSAAGPTYEQYV. The CDR3 bases are TGTGCCAGCAGTGCAGCGGGGCCTACATACGAGCAGTACGTC.

V and J are TRBV6-4 and TRBJ2-3; D might be TRBD2 (5 bases). Germline V lookup: CDR1 MRHNA, CDR2 SNTAGT. The CDR3 is 14 residues long. The V and J ends lost 2 bases and 2 bases respectively, with 8 bases between them. This CDR3 reads CASSDDYNTDTQYF. CDR3 nucleotides: TGTGCCAGCAGTGACGACTACAACACAGATACGCAGTATTTT.